The table lists the clone carrying this T cell receptor (beta chain) with a count of one. Its specificity is not known. Each of the donors was a healthy bone marrow donor. The sample comes from a study of cytomegalovirus exposure and HLA in healthy donors. Study-level findings and limits: Later work associated more than 15,000 TCR beta sequences with HLA alleles at 0.05 false discovery rate.

60 Vbeta and 13 Jbeta primers were used in PCR. Authors' analysis steps: About 11 million of 80 million or so unique TCR beta chains were shared, per a later count. TCRdb's table, derived via immunoSEQ multiplex PCR, lists solely in-frame clones and lacks some. That table furnishes V, J and clone size, whereas the DNA furnished D and trimming. The sample shows under 110,000 clones, 70% to 80% of them seen only once. Losses at the gene ends were 1 base for V and 1 base for J; bases not matched to a gene: 4. The length of the CDR3 is 15 residues. CDR1 SGHRS and CDR2 YFSETQ come from the germline V gene.

The sequenced material came from PBMCs. This TCR derives from a man in his sixties in good health and CMV-seronegative. The V call is TRBV5-1, the J call TRBJ2-5; 7 bases are a match to TRBD1. The chain's CDR3 is CASSLLPGGQETQYF. The CDR3 DNA is TGCGCCAGCAGCTTGTTACCAGGGGGCCAAGAGACCCAGTACTTC.